Listed below are T cell receptor beta chains from one sample, sequenced in a study of blood T cell repertoires in COVID-19. The method was immunoSEQ multiplex PCR; TCRdb's version includes in-frame clones alone and lacks a portion of them. The table has about 200,000 clones, approximately 81% seen once. The specimen was peripheral blood. The receptors derive from a woman over 75 with acute or convalescent COVID-19. Both conserved end residues are part of each CDR3. Each record gives: V gene, clone size, J gene, D gene, CDR3 protein, CDR3 DNA. A D gene is named only where the DNA matches it firmly. Not all rows give a size; the values are once, few, many and, for expanded clones, a class.

>TRBV18|once|TRBJ1-5|TRBD1
CASSPSDRGLQGPQHF
TGTGCCAGCTCACCGTCGGACAGGGGGCTCCAGGGGCCCCAGCATTTT
>TRBV12-3/TRBV12-4|once|TRBJ1-5|TRBD1
CASSLTGGQPQHF
TGTGCCAGCAGTCTGACAGGGGGTCAGCCCCAGCATTTT
>TRBV7-9|-|TRBJ2-7|-
CASSSPYEQYF
TGTGCCAGCAGCTCCCCGTACGAGCAGTACTTC
>TRBV5-1|once|TRBJ2-3|-
CASSRLVADTQYF
TGCGCCAGCAGCCGGTTAGTGGCAGATACGCAGTATTTT
>TRBV7-8|-|TRBJ1-2|-
CASSLGGGGPYGYTF
TGTGCCAGCAGCTTGGGTGGTGGGGGCCCCTATGGCTACACCTTC
>TRBV10-3|-|TRBJ2-7|-
CAISESDKAYEQYF
TGTGCCATCAGTGAGTCGGACAAAGCCTACGAGCAGTACTTC
>TRBV19|-|TRBJ2-3|TRBD1
CASNDRGTDTQYF
TGTGCCAGCAATGACAGGGGGACAGATACGCAGTATTTT
>TRBV4-2|few|TRBJ2-3|-
CASSQETSRGTTDTQYF
TGTGCCAGCAGCCAAGAAACTAGCCGGGGCACGACAGATACGCAGTATTTT
>TRBV2|-|TRBJ1-2|-
CASSRANYGYTF
TGTGCCAGCAGTCGAGCTAACTATGGCTACACCTTC
>TRBV6-6|-|TRBJ1-2|-
CASSYSAANYGYTF
TGTGCCAGCAGTTACTCGGCGGCGAACTATGGCTACACCTTC
>TRBV28|-|TRBJ2-7|-
CASSFPVSYEQYF
TGTGCCAGCAGTTTCCCCGTTTCCTACGAGCAGTACTTC
>TRBV5-6|-|TRBJ2-7|-
CASSHRSPGADVEQYF
TGTGCCAGCAGCCACCGTAGTCCAGGGGCCGATGTGGAGCAGTACTTC
>TRBV7-2|-|TRBJ1-3|-
CASSLVESTIYF
TGTGCCAGCAGCTTAGTGGAGAGCACCATATATTTT
>TRBV6-1|-|TRBJ1-5|-
CASSESQPQHF
TGTGCCAGCAGTGAGAGCCAGCCCCAGCATTTT
>TRBV6-5|-|TRBJ2-1|TRBD1
CASGRQGFPNEQFF
TGTGCCAGCGGCAGACAGGGGTTTCCCAATGAGCAGTTCTTC
>TRBV5-1|-|TRBJ1-2|TRBD1
CASSSQGGGNYGYTF
TGCGCCAGCAGCTCCCAGGGGGGCGGAAACTATGGCTACACCTTC
>TRBV2|-|TRBJ2-2|TRBD2
CASSGGLEREGTGELFF
TGTGCCAGCAGTGGGGGCCTCGAGCGGGAGGGCACCGGGGAGCTGTTTTTT
>TRBV5-8|-|TRBJ1-4|TRBD1
CASSHRGNNEKLFF
TGTGCCAGCAGTCACAGGGGCAATAATGAAAAACTGTTTTTT
>TRBV30|-|TRBJ1-5|-
CAWSVTVGQPQHF
TGTGCCTGGAGTGTAACCGTCGGTCAGCCCCAGCATTTT
>TRBV5-1|-|TRBJ1-3|-
CASSLEGRAGNTIYF
TGCGCCAGCAGCTTGGAGGGCAGGGCGGGAAACACCATATATTTT
>TRBV10-1|-|TRBJ1-4|TRBD1
CASSDSGTGAADNEKLFF
TGCGCCAGCAGTGACTCCGGGACAGGGGCCGCTGATAATGAAAAACTGTTTTTT
>TRBV5-6|-|TRBJ1-2|-
CASSPTTFLGYTF
TGTGCCAGCAGCCCGACAACTTTTTTAGGCTACACCTTC
>TRBV18|-|TRBJ1-4|-
CASSPKQEKLFF
TGTGCCAGCTCACCAAAACAGGAAAAACTGTTTTTT
>TRBV6-5|-|TRBJ1-1|-
CASKGQGNGNTEAFF
TGTGCCAGCAAAGGTCAGGGAAACGGGAACACTGAAGCTTTCTTT
>TRBV7-9|-|TRBJ2-1|-
CASNRGSTYNEQFF
TGTGCCAGCAACCGAGGATCGACGTACAATGAGCAGTTCTTC
>TRBV30|-|TRBJ2-7|TRBD1
CAWSRQGAGEQYF
TGTGCCTGGAGTCGACAGGGGGCGGGCGAGCAGTACTTC
>TRBV10-3|-|TRBJ2-2|TRBD2
CAIAPSGNTGELFF
TGTGCCATCGCACCTAGCGGGAACACCGGGGAGCTGTTTTTT
>TRBV15|-|TRBJ1-4|TRBD1
CATSPADRTWEKLFF
TGTGCCACCAGCCCAGCGGACAGGACTTGGGAAAAACTGTTTTTT
>TRBV18|-|TRBJ2-2|TRBD2
CASSPRGRGMNTGELFF
TGTGCCAGCTCACCCCGTGGGCGGGGGATGAACACCGGGGAGCTGTTTTTT
>TRBV18|-|TRBJ1-2|-
CASSPARPTGNYGYTF
TGTGCCAGCTCACCCGCCCGGCCTACGGGAAACTATGGCTACACCTTC
>TRBV18|-|TRBJ1-3|TRBD1
CASSQTTGAGNTIYF
TGTGCCAGCTCACAAACGACAGGGGCTGGAAACACCATATATTTT
>TRBV24-1|-|TRBJ2-7|-
CATSDNREYYF
TGTGCCACCAGTGATAACAGGGAATACTACTTC
>TRBV11-2|once|TRBJ2-2|-
CASSLTIGTGELFF
TGTGCCAGCAGCTTAACAATTGGCACCGGGGAGCTGTTTTTT
>TRBV4-1|-|TRBJ2-1|TRBD2
CASRRPGTGTSGKNEQFF
TGCGCCAGCAGGCGGCCCGGGACCGGGACTAGCGGGAAGAATGAGCAGTTCTTC
>TRBV24-1|-|TRBJ2-3|TRBD2
CATSDPLAGDLGLDTQYF
TGTGCCACCAGTGATCCCCTAGCGGGAGACCTGGGCCTCGATACGCAGTATTTT
>TRBV18|-|TRBJ1-2|-
CASSPGGNYGYTF
TGTGCCAGCTCACCAGGGGGGAACTATGGCTACACCTTC
>TRBV7-9|-|TRBJ1-5|-
CASSLAGPIHNQPQHF
TGTGCCAGCAGCTTAGCGGGCCCCATACACAATCAGCCCCAGCATTTT
>TRBV7-2|-|TRBJ1-6|-
CASSSNSNSPLHF
TGTGCCAGCAGCTCGAATAGTAATTCACCCCTCCACTTT
>TRBV6-2/TRBV6-3|-|TRBJ1-2|-
CASSYNSGVSGYTF
TGTGCCAGCAGTTACAACTCGGGGGTCAGCGGCTACACCTTC
>TRBV6-1|-|TRBJ1-6|-
CASSEGDTSSYNSPLHF
TGTGCCAGCAGTGAAGGGGACACGAGCTCCTATAATTCACCCCTCCACTTT
>TRBV10-2|-|TRBJ2-1|TRBD2
CASRLLAAPGQFF
TGCGCCAGCAGACTCCTAGCGGCTCCGGGGCAGTTCTTC
>TRBV7-3|once|TRBJ2-1|TRBD2
CASSSGLAGMRNEQFF
TGTGCCAGCAGCTCCGGACTAGCGGGGATGAGAAATGAGCAGTTCTTC
>TRBV7-8|few|TRBJ1-3|-
CASSSDLGNTIYF
TGTGCCAGCAGCAGCGACTTAGGAAACACCATATATTTT
>TRBV3-1/TRBV3-2|-|TRBJ1-1|-
CASSQVSRTEAFF
TGTGCCAGCAGCCAAGTATCTCGCACTGAAGCTTTCTTT
>TRBV7-7|-|TRBJ2-1|-
CASSLVRGPDNEQFF
TGTGCTAGCAGCTTAGTGCGGGGACCCGACAATGAGCAGTTCTTC
>TRBV5-4|-|TRBJ1-1|-
CASSGRTSDTEAFF
TGTGCCAGCAGCGGGAGGACAAGCGACACTGAAGCTTTCTTT
>TRBV28|-|TRBJ2-7|-
CASSRWGQGTYEQYF
TGTGCCAGCAGCCGCTGGGGGCAGGGAACCTACGAGCAGTACTTC
>TRBV4-3|-|TRBJ1-3|-
CASSRSMVEAGNTIYF
TGCGCCAGCAGCCGTAGTATGGTGGAGGCTGGAAACACCATATATTTT
>TRBV29-1|-|TRBJ2-1|TRBD2
CSAPGGGVNYNEQFF
TGCAGCGCCCCCGGCGGGGGGGTTAACTACAATGAGCAGTTCTTC
>TRBV30|-|TRBJ2-3|TRBD2
CACTGTSGRRKYF
TGTGCCTGTACCGGGACTAGCGGGAGAAGGAAGTATTTT
>TRBV5-5|few|TRBJ2-5|-
CASSLYGDLSETQYF
TGTGCCAGCAGCCTGTACGGGGATCTCTCAGAGACCCAGTACTTC
>TRBV30|-|TRBJ1-6|-
CAWSNRILSSYNSPLHF
TGTGCCTGGAGTAACCGAATCCTCAGCTCCTATAATTCACCCCTCCACTTT
>TRBV4-3|-|TRBJ1-2|-
CASSQESHRVYGYTF
TGCGCCAGCAGCCAAGAATCCCACAGGGTCTATGGCTACACCTTC
>TRBV7-9|-|TRBJ1-4|-
CASSLANRHIWEKLFF
TGTGCCAGCAGCTTAGCCAACAGACATATATGGGAAAAACTGTTTTTT